This T cell receptor beta chain derives from a study of T-cell reconstitution after alpha-beta-depleted transplantation in children. Overall study results and limits: By about two months after transplant, alpha-beta T cells reportedly arose from several hundred graft clones that had expanded. In some patients, recipient T cells and intrathymic progenitors surviving conditioning explained high day-60 diversity. T-cell numbers and diversity, one year after transplant, stemmed largely from T cells that were newly produced.

V lost 7 bases to trimming and J lost 2 bases, with 12 bases between them. CDR3 length: 13 residues. Unique molecular identifiers featured in how the TCRbeta library was prepared. One entry per CDR3 protein results from TCRdb running MiXCR on the PCR reads. Here the sample spans about 590,000 distinct CDR3 sequences, 13% being singletons. This clonotype was counted many times. The antigen is unknown. The receptor comes from a male patient under 18 who had a stem cell transplant for acute myeloid leukemia, so the T cells may come from the graft donor. The material was PBMCs, mostly from graft donor cells, obtained 360 days after TCRalphabeta/CD19-depleted stem cell transplant. V usage is TRBV12-3 or TRBV12-4 and J usage is TRBJ2-7; D perhaps matches TRBD2 (6 bases). The CDR3 region has the DNA TGTGCCAGCACGAGCGGGCACCCCTACGAGCAGTACTTC. Translation: CASTSGHPYEQYF.